Detailed here is one TCR beta chain. The target antigen is unknown. Data came from immunoSEQ multiplex PCR; TCRdb stores just in-frame clones and leaves some out. The repertoire includes approximately 130,000 clones, about nine tenths of them detected once, and about 1.1% sits in the top ten. This sample is part of a study of T cell responses to AZD1222 COVID-19 vaccine. Findings of the study overall: Reportedly, nearly half of unique spike TCRs recognized epitopes outside B.1.351/B.1.1.7 mutations.

The CDR3 runs 18 residues. Germline-derived CDR1 and CDR2 are KGHSH and LQKENI. Trimming took 3 bases from V and 0 from J, leaving 18 bases between them. The specimen comprised peripheral blood, sampled 28 days after the second AZD1222 dose. This clonotype was sampled from an adult who received the AZD1222 COVID-19 vaccine. The chain joins TRBV18 to TRBJ1-5, with D tentatively TRBD1 (5 bases). This CDR3 is CASSPSGFGDASNQPQHF. The CDR3 DNA reads as TGTGCCAGCTCACCCTCAGGATTCGGGGACGCTAGCAATCAGCCCCAGCATTTT.